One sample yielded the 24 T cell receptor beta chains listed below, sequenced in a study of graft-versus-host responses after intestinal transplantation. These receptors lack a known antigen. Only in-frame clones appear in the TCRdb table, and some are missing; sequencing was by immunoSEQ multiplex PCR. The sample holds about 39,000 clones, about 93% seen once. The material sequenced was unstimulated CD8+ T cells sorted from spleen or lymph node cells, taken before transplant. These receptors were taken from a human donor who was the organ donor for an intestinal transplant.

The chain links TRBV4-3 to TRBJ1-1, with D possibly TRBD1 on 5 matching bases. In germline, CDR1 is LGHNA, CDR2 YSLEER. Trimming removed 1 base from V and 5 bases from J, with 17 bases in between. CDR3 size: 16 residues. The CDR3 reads CASSQAVGGRGTEAFF. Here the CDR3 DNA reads TGCGCCAGCAGCCAAGCTGTGGGGGGACGGGGGACTGAAGCTTTCTTT.

Here the CDR3 reads CASMGQIEETQYF. CDR3 bases: TGCGCCAGCATGGGACAGATTGAAGAGACCCAGTACTTC. The chain employs TRBV4-3 and TRBJ2-5; 7 nucleotides agree with TRBD1. The V segment lost 7 bases and the J segment 3 bases; nucleotides outside the gene matches: 5. The CDR3 totals 13 residues. The germline V gene has CDR1 LGHNA and CDR2 YSLEER.

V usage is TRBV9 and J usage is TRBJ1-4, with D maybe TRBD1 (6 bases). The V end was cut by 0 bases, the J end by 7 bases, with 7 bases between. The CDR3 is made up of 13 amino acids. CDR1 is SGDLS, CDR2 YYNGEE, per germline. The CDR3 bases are TGTGCCAGCAGCGTAGGGGGGGCTGAAAAACTGTTTTTT. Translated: CASSVGGAEKLFF.

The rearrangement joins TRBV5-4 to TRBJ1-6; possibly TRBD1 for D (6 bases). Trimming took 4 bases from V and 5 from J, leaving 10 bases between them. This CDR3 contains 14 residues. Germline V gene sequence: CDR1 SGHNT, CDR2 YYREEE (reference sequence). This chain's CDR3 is CASSPTGDNSPLHF. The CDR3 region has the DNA TGTGCCAGCAGCCCGACAGGAGATAATTCACCCCTCCACTTT.

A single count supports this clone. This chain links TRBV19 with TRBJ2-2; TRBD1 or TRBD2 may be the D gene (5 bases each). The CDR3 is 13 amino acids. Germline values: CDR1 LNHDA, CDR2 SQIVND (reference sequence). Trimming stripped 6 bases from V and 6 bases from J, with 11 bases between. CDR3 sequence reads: CASRWGSAGELFF. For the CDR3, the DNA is TGTGCCAGTAGATGGGGGAGCGCCGGGGAGCTGTTTTTT.

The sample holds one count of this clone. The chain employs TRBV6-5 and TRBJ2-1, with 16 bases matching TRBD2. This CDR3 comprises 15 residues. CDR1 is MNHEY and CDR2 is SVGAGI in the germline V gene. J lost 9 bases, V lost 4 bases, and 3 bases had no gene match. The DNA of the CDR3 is TGTGCCAGCAGTTTGGGACTAGCGGGAGGGGTTGAGCAGTTCTTC. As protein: CASSLGLAGGVEQFF.

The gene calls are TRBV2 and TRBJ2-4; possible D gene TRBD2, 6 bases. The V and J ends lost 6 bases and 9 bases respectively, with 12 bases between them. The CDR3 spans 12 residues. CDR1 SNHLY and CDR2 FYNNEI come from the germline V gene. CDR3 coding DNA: TGTGCCAGCAGCGCGCTACTAGCCATTCAGTACTTC. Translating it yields CASSALLAIQYF.

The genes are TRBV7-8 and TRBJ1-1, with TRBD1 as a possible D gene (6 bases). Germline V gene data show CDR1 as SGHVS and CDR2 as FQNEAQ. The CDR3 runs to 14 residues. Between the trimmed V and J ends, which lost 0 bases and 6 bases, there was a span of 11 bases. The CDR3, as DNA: TGTGCCAGCAGCTTAGCCTACAGGGAACCTGAAGCTTTCTTT. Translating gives CASSLAYREPEAFF.

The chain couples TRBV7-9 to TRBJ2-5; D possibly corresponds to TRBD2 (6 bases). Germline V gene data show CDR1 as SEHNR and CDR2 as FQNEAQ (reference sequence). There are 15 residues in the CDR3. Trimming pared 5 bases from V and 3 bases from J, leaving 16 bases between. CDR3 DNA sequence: TGTGCCAGCAGCACTCCCGTGACTAGTGAAGAGACCCAGTACTTC. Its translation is CASSTPVTSEETQYF.

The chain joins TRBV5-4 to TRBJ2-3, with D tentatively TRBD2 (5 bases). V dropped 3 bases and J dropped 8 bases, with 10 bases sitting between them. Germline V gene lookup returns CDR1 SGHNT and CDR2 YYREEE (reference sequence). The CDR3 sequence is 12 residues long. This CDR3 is CASSSSTGTQYF. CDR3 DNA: TGTGCCAGCAGCTCTAGCACGGGTACGCAGTATTTT.

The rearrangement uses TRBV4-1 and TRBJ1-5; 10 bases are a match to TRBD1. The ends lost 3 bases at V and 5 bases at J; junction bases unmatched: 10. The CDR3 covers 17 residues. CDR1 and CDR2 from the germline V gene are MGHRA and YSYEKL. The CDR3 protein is CASSHSPGTGEDQPQHF. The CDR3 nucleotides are TGCGCCAGCAGCCATAGCCCCGGGACAGGGGAGGATCAGCCCCAGCATTTT.

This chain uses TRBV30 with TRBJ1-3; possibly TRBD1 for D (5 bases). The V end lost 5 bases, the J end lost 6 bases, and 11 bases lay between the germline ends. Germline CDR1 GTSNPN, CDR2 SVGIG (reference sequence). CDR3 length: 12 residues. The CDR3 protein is CAWSGYLNTIYF. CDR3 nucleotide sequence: TGTGCCTGGTCAGGGTATCTAAACACCATATATTTT.

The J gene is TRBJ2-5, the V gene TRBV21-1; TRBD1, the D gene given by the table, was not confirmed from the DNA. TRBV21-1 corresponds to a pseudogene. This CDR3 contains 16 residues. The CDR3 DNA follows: TGTGCCAGCAGCAAAACGTTAGGACAGGGGATTGAGACCCAGTACTTC. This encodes CASSKTLGQGIETQYF.

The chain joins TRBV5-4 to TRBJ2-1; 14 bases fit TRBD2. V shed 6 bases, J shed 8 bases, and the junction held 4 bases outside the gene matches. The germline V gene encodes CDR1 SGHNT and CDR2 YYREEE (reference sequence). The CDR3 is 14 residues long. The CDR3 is CASTGLAGGHEQFF. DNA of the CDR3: TGTGCCAGCACCGGACTAGCGGGAGGTCATGAGCAGTTCTTC.

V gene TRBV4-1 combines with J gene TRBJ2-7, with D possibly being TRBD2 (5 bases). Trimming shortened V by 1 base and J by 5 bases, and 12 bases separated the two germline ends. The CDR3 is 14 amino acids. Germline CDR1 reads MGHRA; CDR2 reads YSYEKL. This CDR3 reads CASSQGGLGDEQYF. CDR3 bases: TGCGCCAGCAGCCAAGGCGGGCTTGGGGACGAGCAGTACTTC.

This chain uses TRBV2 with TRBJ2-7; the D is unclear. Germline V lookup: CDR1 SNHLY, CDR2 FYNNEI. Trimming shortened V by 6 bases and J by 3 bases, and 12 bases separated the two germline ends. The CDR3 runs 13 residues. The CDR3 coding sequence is TGTGCCAGCAGGCAGCGTTCCCACTACGAGCAGTACTTC. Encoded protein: CASRQRSHYEQYF.

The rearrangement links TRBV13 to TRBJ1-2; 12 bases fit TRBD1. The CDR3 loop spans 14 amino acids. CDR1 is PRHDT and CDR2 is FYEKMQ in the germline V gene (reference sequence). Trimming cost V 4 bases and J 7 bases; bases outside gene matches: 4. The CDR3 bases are TGTGCCAGCAGCTACGGGACAGGGGGCGGTGGCTACACCTTC. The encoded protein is CASSYGTGGGGYTF.

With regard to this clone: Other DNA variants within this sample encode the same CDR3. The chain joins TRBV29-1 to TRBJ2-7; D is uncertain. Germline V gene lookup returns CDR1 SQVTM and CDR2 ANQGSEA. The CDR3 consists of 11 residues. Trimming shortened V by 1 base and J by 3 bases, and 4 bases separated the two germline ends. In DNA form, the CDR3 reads TGCAGCGTTGAAGCCCGCTACGAGCAGTACTTC. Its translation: CSVEARYEQYF.

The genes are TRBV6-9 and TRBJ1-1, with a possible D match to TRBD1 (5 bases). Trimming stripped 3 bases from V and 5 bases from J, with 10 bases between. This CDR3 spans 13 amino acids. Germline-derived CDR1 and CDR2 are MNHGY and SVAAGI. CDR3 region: CASSYGGETEAFF. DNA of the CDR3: TGTGCCAGCAGTTACGGGGGGGAGACTGAAGCTTTCTTT.

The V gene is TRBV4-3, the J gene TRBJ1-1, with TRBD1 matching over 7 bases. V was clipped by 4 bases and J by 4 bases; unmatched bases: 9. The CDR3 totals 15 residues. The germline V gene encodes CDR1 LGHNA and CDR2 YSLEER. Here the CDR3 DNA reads TGCGCCAGCAGCCCCACCCAGACAGGGACCACTGAAGCTTTCTTT. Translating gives CASSPTQTGTTEAFF.

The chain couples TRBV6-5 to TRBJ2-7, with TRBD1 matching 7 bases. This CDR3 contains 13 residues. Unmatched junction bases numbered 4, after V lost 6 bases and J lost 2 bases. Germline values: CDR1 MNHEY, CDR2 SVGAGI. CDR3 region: CASRIQGTYEQYF. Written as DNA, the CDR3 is TGTGCCAGCAGAATACAGGGGACCTACGAGCAGTACTTC.

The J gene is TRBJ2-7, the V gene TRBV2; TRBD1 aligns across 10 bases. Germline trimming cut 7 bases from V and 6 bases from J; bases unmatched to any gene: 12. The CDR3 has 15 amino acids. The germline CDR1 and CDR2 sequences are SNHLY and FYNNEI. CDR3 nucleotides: TGTGCCAGCACGCCCCTGAGACAGGGGGCTCGCGAGCAGTACTTC. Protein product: CASTPLRQGAREQYF.

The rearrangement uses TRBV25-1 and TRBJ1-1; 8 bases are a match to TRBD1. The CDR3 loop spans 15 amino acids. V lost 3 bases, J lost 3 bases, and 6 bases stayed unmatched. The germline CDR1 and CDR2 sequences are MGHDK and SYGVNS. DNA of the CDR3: TGTGCCAGCAGTGACCGGACAGGGAGGGACACTGAAGCTTTCTTT. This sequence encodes CASSDRTGRDTEAFF.

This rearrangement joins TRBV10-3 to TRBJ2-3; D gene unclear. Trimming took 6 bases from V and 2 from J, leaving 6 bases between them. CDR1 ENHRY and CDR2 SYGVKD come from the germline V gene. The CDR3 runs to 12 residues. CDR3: CAISGNTDTQYF. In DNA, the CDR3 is TGTGCCATCAGCGGAAACACAGATACGCAGTATTTT.